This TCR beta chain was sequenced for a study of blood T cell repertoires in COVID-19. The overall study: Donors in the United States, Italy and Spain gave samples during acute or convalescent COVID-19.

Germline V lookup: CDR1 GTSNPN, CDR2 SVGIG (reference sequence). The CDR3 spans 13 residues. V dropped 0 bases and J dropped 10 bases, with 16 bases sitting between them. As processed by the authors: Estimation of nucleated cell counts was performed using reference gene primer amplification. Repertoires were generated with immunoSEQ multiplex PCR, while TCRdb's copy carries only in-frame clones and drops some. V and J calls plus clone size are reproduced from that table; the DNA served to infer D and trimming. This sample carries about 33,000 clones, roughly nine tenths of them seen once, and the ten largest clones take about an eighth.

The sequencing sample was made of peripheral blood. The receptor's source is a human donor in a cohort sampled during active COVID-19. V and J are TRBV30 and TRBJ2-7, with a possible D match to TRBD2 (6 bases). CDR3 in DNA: TGTGCCTGGAGTGTATCCCGGAGGGCGGGCCAGTACTTC. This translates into CAWSVSRRAGQYF.